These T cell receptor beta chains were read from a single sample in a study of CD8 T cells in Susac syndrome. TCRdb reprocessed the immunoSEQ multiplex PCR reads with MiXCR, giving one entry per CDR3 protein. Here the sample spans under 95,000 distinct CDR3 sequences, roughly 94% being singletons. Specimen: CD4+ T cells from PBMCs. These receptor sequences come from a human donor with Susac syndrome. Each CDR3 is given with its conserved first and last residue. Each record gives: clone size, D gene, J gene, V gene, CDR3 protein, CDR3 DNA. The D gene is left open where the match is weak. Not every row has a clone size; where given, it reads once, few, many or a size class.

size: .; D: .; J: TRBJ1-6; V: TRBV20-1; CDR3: CSAVREGNSPLHF; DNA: TGCAGTGCTGTCAGGGAGGGAAATTCACCCCTCCACTTT
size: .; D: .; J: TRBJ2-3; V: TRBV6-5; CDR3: CASSYLNTQYF; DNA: TGTGCCAGCAGTTACTTAAATACGCAGTATTTT
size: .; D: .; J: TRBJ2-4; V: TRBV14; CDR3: CASSQAGGAKNIQYF; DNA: TGTGCCAGCAGCCAGGCAGGAGGAGCCAAAAACATTCAGTACTTC
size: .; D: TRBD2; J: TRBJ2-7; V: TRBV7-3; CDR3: CASSWGTSAEQYF; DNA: TGTGCCAGCAGCTGGGGGACTAGCGCCGAGCAGTACTTC
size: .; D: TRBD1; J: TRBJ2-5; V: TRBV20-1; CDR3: CSARGGQGARRGTQYF; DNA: TGCAGTGCTAGGGGCGGACAGGGGGCACGCAGGGGGACCCAGTACTTC
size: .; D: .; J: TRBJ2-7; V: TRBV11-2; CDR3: CASSLRAYEQYF; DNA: TGTGCCAGCAGCTTAAGGGCCTACGAGCAGTACTTC
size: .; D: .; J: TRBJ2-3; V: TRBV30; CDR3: CALRRAGRTDTQYF; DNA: TGTGCCCTGCGACGTGCGGGGCGCACAGATACGCAGTATTTT
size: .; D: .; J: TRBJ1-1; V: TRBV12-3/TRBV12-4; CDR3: CASSLRQPNTEAFF; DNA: TGTGCCAGCAGTTTAAGGCAGCCGAACACTGAAGCTTTCTTT
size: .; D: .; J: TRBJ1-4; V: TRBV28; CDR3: CASSYGTTNEKLFF; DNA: TGTGCCAGCAGTTACGGGACCACTAATGAAAAACTGTTTTTT
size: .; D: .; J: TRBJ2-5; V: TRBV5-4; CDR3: CASSYGGTLKETQYF; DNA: TGTGCCAGCAGCTACGGGGGAACTTTAAAAGAGACCCAGTACTTC
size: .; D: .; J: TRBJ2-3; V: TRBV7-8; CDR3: CASSLSGPGSTDTQYF; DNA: TGTGCCAGCAGCTTAAGCGGACCAGGGTCCACAGATACGCAGTATTTT
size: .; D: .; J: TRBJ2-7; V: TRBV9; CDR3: CASSVDRDEQYF; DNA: TGTGCCAGCAGCGTAGACAGGGACGAGCAGTACTTC
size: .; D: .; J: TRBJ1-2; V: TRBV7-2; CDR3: CASSLVTGFDGYTF; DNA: TGTGCCAGCAGCTTAGTCACCGGGTTCGATGGCTACACCTTC
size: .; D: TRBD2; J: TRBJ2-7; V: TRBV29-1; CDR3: CSVRSGGAYEQYF; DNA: TGCAGCGTTCGTAGCGGGGGGGCCTACGAGCAGTACTTC
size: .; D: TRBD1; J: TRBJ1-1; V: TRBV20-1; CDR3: CSARDRRTGLIEAFF; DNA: TGCAGTGCTAGAGATAGGAGGACAGGGCTTATTGAAGCTTTCTTT
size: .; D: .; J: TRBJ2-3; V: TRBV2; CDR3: CASSGDLDTDTQYF; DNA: TGTGCCAGCAGTGGGGATCTGGACACAGATACGCAGTATTTT
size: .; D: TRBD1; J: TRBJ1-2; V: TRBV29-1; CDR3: CSVEGLSGQTNYGYTF; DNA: TGCAGCGTTGAAGGTTTGTCGGGACAGACTAACTATGGCTACACCTTC
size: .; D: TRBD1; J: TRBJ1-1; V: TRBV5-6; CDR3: CASSMGQGTTEAFF; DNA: TGTGCCAGCAGCATGGGACAGGGGACCACTGAAGCTTTCTTT
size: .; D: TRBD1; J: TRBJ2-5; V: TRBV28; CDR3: CASSSPKTGLETQYF; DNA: TGTGCCAGCAGTTCACCCAAGACAGGGTTAGAGACCCAGTACTTC
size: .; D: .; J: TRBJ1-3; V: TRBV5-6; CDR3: CASSWAQSGALSGNTIYF; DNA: TGTGCCAGCAGCTGGGCGCAGAGTGGGGCTCTCTCTGGAAACACCATATATTTT
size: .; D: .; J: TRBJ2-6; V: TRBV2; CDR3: CASLGYSGANVLTF; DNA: TGTGCCAGTCTGGGCTACTCTGGGGCCAACGTCCTGACTTTC
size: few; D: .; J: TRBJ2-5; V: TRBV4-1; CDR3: CASSLGGPQETQYF; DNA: TGCGCCAGCAGTCTCGGGGGCCCACAAGAGACCCAGTACTTC
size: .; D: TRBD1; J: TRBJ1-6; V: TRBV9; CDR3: CASSPGQGPPLHF; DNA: TGTGCCAGCAGCCCAGGACAGGGCCCACCCCTCCACTTT
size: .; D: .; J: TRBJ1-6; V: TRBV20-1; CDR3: CSARDGDFLANSPLHF; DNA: TGCAGTGCTAGAGATGGGGACTTTCTTGCAAATTCACCCCTCCACTTT